These 10 T cell receptor beta chains share one sample of origin, sequenced in a study of CD8+CD57+ T cells in acquired aplastic anemia. The sequenced patients had an expansion of CD8+CD57+ cells seen by flow cytometry. According to the study, genomic DNA was the template for TCR beta VDJ and CDR3 profiling. Each CDR3 protein is one row after TCRdb ran MiXCR on the reads. The sample comprises about 170,000 distinct CDR3 sequences, more than 45% of which are singletons, and under 1.2% rests with the top ten. The sample was sorted CD4+, CD8+, or CD8+CD57+ T cells (not recorded which) from PBMCs. The receptors originated from a human donor with aplastic anemia.

The gene calls are TRBV7-9 and TRBJ2-7; the D is unclear. Germline values: CDR1 SEHNR, CDR2 FQNEAQ (reference sequence). V dropped 5 bases and J dropped 2 bases, with 16 bases sitting between them. This CDR3 contains 15 residues. CDR3 DNA sequence: TGTGCCAGCAGCCAAAGAGGCCTGGCCGCCTACGAGCAGTACTTC. Its protein product is CASSQRGLAAYEQYF.

At least ten counts were recorded for this clonotype. The chain is built from TRBV5-1 and TRBJ1-1; maybe TRBD1 (5 bases). Germline V CDR1 and CDR2: SGHRS, YFSETQ. The CDR3 runs to 14 residues. The germline V and J ends were trimmed by 0 bases and 4 bases, with 10 bases remaining between them. The CDR3 DNA follows: TGCGCCAGCAGCTTGGTTGGGACGAGCACTGAAGCTTTCTTT. This codes for CASSLVGTSTEAFF.

There are many counts of this clonotype. The CDR3 DNA reads TGCAGCGTGACCCTGGGAAGGGGCACTGAAGCTTTCTTT. Residues: CSVTLGRGTEAFF. The chain joins TRBV29-1 to TRBJ1-1, with a possible D match to TRBD1 (5 bases). CDR3 length: 13 amino acids. The V end was cut by 6 bases, the J end by 4 bases, with 15 bases between. Germline CDR1 and CDR2: SQVTM and ANQGSEA.

Many counts were recorded for this clonotype. The chain carries TRBV7-2 and TRBJ1-1; D call uncertain. In germline, CDR1 is SGHTA, CDR2 FQGNSA. V lost 8 bases, J lost 0 bases, and 16 bases lay in between. There are 15 residues in the CDR3. The CDR3 reads CASVPGMFMNTEAFF. Written as DNA, the CDR3 is TGTGCCAGCGTCCCGGGTATGTTCATGAACACTGAAGCTTTCTTT.

The chain couples TRBV19 to TRBJ2-3; possible D gene TRBD2, 6 bases. V gave up 6 bases and J gave up 1 base, with 17 bases separating them. The germline CDR1 and CDR2 sequences are LNHDA and SQIVND (reference sequence). This CDR3 has 16 residues. CDR3 in amino acids: CASSTFGGERTDTQYF. The CDR3, as DNA: TGTGCCAGTAGCACTTTCGGGGGAGAACGCACAGATACGCAGTATTTT.

The V gene is TRBV15, the J gene TRBJ2-3; D is undetermined. The CDR3 spans 14 residues. V lost 5 bases to trimming and J lost 1 base, with 10 bases between them. Germline CDR1 and CDR2: LNHNV and YYDKDF (reference sequence). The CDR3 loop is CATSPRLRTDTQYF. The CDR3 bases are TGTGCCACCAGCCCTCGACTTCGCACAGATACGCAGTATTTT.

Notes on this clonotype: Possible read error: a much larger clone is one base away. The chain joins TRBV12-3 or TRBV12-4 to TRBJ1-1, with no clear D. This CDR3 is 11 amino acids long. V was pared by 7 bases and J by 1 base, with 4 bases between. The CDR3 protein is CASMGNTEAFF. The CDR3 DNA reads as TGTGCCAGCATGGGGAACACTGAAGCTTTCTTT.

The V and J genes are TRBV20-1 and TRBJ2-7, with 13 bases lining up with TRBD2. V lost 2 bases to trimming and J lost 4 bases; unmatched junction nucleotides: 5. CDR1 is DFQATT and CDR2 is SNEGSKA in the germline V gene (reference sequence). The CDR3 loop spans 15 amino acids. The CDR3 loop is CSARPPGLAGYEQYF. CDR3 nucleotide sequence: TGCAGTGCTAGACCGCCGGGACTAGCGGGATACGAGCAGTACTTC.

The chain carries TRBV7-9 and TRBJ2-7, with D unclear. The CDR3 has 13 residues. Looked up from germline, CDR1 is SEHNR and CDR2 is FQNEAQ (reference sequence). V was cut by 4 bases and J by 2 bases, with 9 bases left in between. CDR3 region: CASSYPGPYEQYF. The CDR3 DNA reads as TGTGCCAGCAGCTACCCTGGTCCCTACGAGCAGTACTTC.

This clonotype was recorded many times. This rearrangement joins TRBV29-1 to TRBJ2-5; 8 nucleotides align to TRBD2. In germline, CDR1 is SQVTM, CDR2 ANQGSEA. CDR3 length: 14 residues. The trim removed 3 bases at V and 3 bases at J, leaving 6 bases unmatched. In DNA, the CDR3 is TGCAGCGTTGAGGGGGGAGCGGGGGAAGAGACCCAGTACTTC. Amino acids: CSVEGGAGEETQYF. The variable domain in full, with the rest retrieved from reference TRBV29-1 and TRBJ2-5, is SAVISQKPSRDICQRGTSLTIQCQVDSQVTMMFWYRQQPGQSLTLIATANQGSEATYESGFVIDKFPISRPNLTFSTLTVSNMSPEDSSIYLCSVEGGAGEETQYFGPGTRLLVL.